At least ten counts were recorded for the clone carrying this T cell receptor (beta chain). CDR1 and CDR2 (germline): SGHAT, FQNNGV. This CDR3 comprises 17 residues. Trimming pared 7 bases from V and 5 bases from J, leaving 25 bases between. These data originate in a study of early T cells in non-severe SARS-CoV-2 infection. The protocol attached unique molecular identifiers to individual cDNA molecules. Via MiXCR, TCRdb re-called the 5' RACE reads, giving one row per CDR3 protein. Altogether tens of thousands of distinct CDR3 sequences are present, around 4% being singletons, with the ten largest covering under 13%.

The sequenced material came from whole blood. This clonotype was sampled from an adult who was a healthcare worker with PCR-confirmed SARS-CoV-2 infection or an uninfected control (not recorded which). The chain joins TRBV11-2 to TRBJ2-3; TRBD2 is a possible D gene (6 bases). The CDR3 region is CASTLLGGLSSGDTQYF. The DNA of the CDR3 is TGTGCCAGCACCCTCTTGGGGGGTCTAAGTTCAGGAGATACGCAGTATTTT.